This T cell receptor (beta chain) was captured by sequencing in a study of T cells in Graves' hyperthyroidism and ophthalmopathy. A remark on this clonotype: Antigen: not known.

Study-level points and caveats: Ophthalmopathy, as predicted by the model, came a median around 6.7 months after the prediction. Most clonotypes expanded in the thyroid (above 0.001) were also present in blood. Using 13 V-J features, a model discriminated ophthalmopathy from stable hyperthyroidism.

The CDR3 has 13 residues. V was clipped by 4 bases and J by 5 bases, with 11 bases between them. Germline V lookup: CDR1 ENHRY, CDR2 SYGVKD. TCR beta CDR3 region amplification was performed from RNA transcripts. The TCR CDR3 first-round RT-PCR relied on the HTBI primer set. Each CDR3 protein gets one entry after TCRdb re-called the multiplex PCR reads with MiXCR. The sample contains about 47,000 distinct CDR3 sequences, roughly 51% of which appear only once. This receptor was identified in a man aged 18 to 29 with Graves' hyperthyroidism. The chain links TRBV10-3 to TRBJ2-5; tentative D call: TRBD1 (7 bases). Sequencing input: peripheral blood or thyroid tissue (not recorded which). CDR3 nucleotides: TGTGCCATCAGTGCAGGGGGGCCGGAGACCCAGTACTTC. The encoded protein is CAISAGGPETQYF.